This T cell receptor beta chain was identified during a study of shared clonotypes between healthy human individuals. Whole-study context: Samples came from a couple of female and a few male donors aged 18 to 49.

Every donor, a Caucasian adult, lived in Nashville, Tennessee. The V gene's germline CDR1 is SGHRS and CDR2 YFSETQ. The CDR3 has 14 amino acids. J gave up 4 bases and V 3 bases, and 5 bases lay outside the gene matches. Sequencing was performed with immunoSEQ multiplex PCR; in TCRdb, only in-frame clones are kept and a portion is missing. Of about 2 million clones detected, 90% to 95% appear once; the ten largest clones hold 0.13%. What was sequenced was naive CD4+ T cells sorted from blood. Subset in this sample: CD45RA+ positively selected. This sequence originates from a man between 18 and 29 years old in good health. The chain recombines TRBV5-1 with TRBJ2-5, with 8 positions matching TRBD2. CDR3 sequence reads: CASSSTAGGETQYF. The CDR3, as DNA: TGCGCCAGCAGCTCAACCGCGGGGGGAGAGACCCAGTACTTC.